This TCR beta chain was sequenced for a study of identical twins. The V gene end was trimmed by 3 bases and the J gene end by 3 bases; junction bases not matched to a gene: 8. Germline values: CDR1 DFQATT, CDR2 SNEGSKA (reference sequence). The CDR3 length is 15 residues. This clonotype was counted only a few times. One entry per CDR3 protein results from TCRdb running MiXCR on the 5' RACE reads. The sample lists roughly 500,000 distinct CDR3 sequences, 22% occurring once. The sample was also reused in another study, on T cells expressing NK-cell markers.

This receptor was identified in a woman under 30 in good health. The source material was CD4+ T cells sorted from blood. The chain combines TRBV20-1 with TRBJ1-1; 9 nucleotides line up with TRBD1. The CDR3: CSASRLQGAHTEAFF. The CDR3 DNA reads TGCAGTGCTAGTAGGTTACAGGGGGCGCACACTGAAGCTTTCTTT.